The 8 T cell receptor beta chains listed next were all sequenced from one sample in a study of T-cell memory formation after mild COVID-19. From the 5' RACE reads, TCRdb called clonotypes with MiXCR, one entry per CDR3 protein. The repertoire holds 400,000 to 500,000 distinct CDR3 sequences, with 18% as singletons. Sequencing input: PBMCs or a T cell subset sorted from them (not recorded which). Receptors originate from a man aged 18 to 29 who had mild COVID-19 (a few samples of this study predate the infection). Cell type and time point are not known.

The V gene is TRBV20-1, the J gene TRBJ2-1; D is unresolved. The CDR3 sequence is 13 residues long. The V gene's germline CDR1 is DFQATT and CDR2 SNEGSKA (reference sequence). Trimming took off 2 bases at V and 2 bases at J, with 7 bases between the two ends. The CDR3 reads CSARSGAYNEQFF. In DNA form, the CDR3 reads TGCAGTGCTAGATCGGGTGCCTACAATGAGCAGTTCTTC.

This clonotype was observed a few times. The J gene is TRBJ1-2, the V gene TRBV7-9, with 7 bases aligning to TRBD1. The CDR3 contains 16 residues. Germline CDR1 reads SEHNR; CDR2 reads FQNEAQ (reference sequence). Unmatched junction bases numbered 13, after V lost 5 bases and J lost 4 bases. The CDR3 region is CASSPSGQSTFYGYTF. As DNA, the CDR3 is TGTGCCAGCAGCCCGTCGGGACAGTCAACATTCTATGGCTACACCTTC.

The chain is built from TRBV19 and TRBJ2-2; a weak D match, TRBD2 (5 bases). V lost 6 bases and J lost 0, with 8 bases in between. The CDR3 contains 14 residues. Germline V CDR1 and CDR2: LNHDA, SQIVND (reference sequence). This chain's CDR3 is CASRQRPNTGELFF. In nucleotides, the CDR3 is TGTGCCAGTAGGCAGCGGCCGAACACCGGGGAGCTGTTTTTT.

This clonotype has just a few counts. The chain uses TRBV11-2 and TRBJ2-3, with D possibly matching TRBD2 (5 bases). Germline V gene lookup returns CDR1 SGHAT and CDR2 FQNNGV. CDR3 length: 10 amino acids. CDR3 region: CVSGEDTQYF. The CDR3 DNA reads TGTGTGAGCGGCGAGGATACGCAGTATTTT.

This clonotype has ten or more counts. The V gene is TRBV28, the J gene TRBJ2-3, with 10 nucleotides matching TRBD2. Germline-derived CDR1 and CDR2 are MDHEN and SYDVKM. The CDR3 is 15 residues long. V lost 5 bases and J lost 2; bases outside the gene matches: 4. The DNA of the CDR3 is TGTGCCAGCAGTCTAGCGGGGGCCAACACAGATACGCAGTATTTT. Amino acid sequence: CASSLAGANTDTQYF.

V is TRBV9 and J is TRBJ1-1, with a weak D call TRBD1 (6 bases). The CDR3 is 15 residues long. The germline CDR1 and CDR2 sequences are SGDLS and YYNGEE. The ends were cut back, 0 bases at V and 2 bases at J, with 11 bases in the middle. DNA for the CDR3: TGTGCCAGCAGCGTAGAGGGGGACCCCAACACTGAAGCTTTCTTT. Amino acid sequence: CASSVEGDPNTEAFF.

The table lists this clonotype with a few counts. The V call is TRBV19, the J call TRBJ1-1, with D unclear. The ends were cut back, 7 bases at V and 1 base at J, with 7 bases in the middle. The germline V gene has CDR1 LNHDA and CDR2 SQIVND (reference sequence). The CDR3 length is 12 residues. The CDR3: CASNSGNTEAFF. CDR3 nucleotides: TGTGCCAGTAATTCAGGGAACACTGAAGCTTTCTTT.

The chain joins TRBV5-1 to TRBJ2-2, with no clear D. The germline gives CDR1 SGHRS, CDR2 YFSETQ. The V end lost 0 bases, the J end lost 3 bases, and 9 bases lay between the germline ends. The CDR3 sequence is 15 residues long. CDR3 sequence: CASSLATRYTGELFF. CDR3 nucleotides: TGCGCCAGCAGCTTGGCCACCAGATACACCGGGGAGCTGTTTTTT.